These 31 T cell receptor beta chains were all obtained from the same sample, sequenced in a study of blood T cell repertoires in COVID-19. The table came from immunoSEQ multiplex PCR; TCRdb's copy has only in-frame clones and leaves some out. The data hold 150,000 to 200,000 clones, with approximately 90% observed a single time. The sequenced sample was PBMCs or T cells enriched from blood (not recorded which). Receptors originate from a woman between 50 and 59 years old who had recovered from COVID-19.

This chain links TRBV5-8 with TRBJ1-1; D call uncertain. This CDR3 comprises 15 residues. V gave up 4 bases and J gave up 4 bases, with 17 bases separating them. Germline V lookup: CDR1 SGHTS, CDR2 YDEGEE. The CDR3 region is CASSPISWVGTEAFF. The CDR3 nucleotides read TGTGCCAGCAGCCCCATTAGCTGGGTGGGCACTGAAGCTTTCTTT.

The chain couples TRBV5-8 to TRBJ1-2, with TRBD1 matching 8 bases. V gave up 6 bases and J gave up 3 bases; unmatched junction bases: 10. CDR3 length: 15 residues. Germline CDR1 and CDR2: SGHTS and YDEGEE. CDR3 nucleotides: TGTGCCAGCAACCCATACGCGGACAGGGACTATGGCTACACCTTC. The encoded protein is CASNPYADRDYGYTF.

The DNA for the CDR3 is TGTGCCAGCAGTTTATCAGGGGTCAATCAGCCCCAGCATTTT. It specifies CASSLSGVNQPQHF. This sequence joins TRBV28 and TRBJ1-5; the D gene is possibly TRBD1 (6 bases). The length of the CDR3 is 14 residues. The V gene lost 1 base and the J gene lost 3 bases, with 7 bases spanning the gap. Germline loops: CDR1 MDHEN, CDR2 SYDVKM.

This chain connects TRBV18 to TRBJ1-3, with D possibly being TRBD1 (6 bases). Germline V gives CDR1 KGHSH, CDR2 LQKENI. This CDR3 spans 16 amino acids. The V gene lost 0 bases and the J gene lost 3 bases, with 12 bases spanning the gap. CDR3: CASSPPSTGFGNTIYF. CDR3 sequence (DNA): TGTGCCAGCTCACCACCTTCTACAGGGTTTGGAAACACCATATATTTT.

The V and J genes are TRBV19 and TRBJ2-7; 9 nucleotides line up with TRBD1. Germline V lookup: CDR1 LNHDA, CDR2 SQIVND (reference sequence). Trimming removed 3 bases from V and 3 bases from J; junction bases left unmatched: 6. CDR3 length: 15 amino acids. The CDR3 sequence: CASSMNPGQGYEQYF. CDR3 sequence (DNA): TGTGCCAGTAGTATGAACCCGGGACAGGGCTACGAGCAGTACTTC.

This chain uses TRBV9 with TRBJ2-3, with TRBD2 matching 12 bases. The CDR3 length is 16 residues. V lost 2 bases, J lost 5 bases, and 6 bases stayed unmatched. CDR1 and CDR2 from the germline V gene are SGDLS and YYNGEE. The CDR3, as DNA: TGTGCCAGCAGCGTCCTAGCGGGGGGGTTCGGAGATACGCAGTATTTT. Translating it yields CASSVLAGGFGDTQYF. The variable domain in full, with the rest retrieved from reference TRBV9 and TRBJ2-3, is DSGVTQTPKHLITATGQRVTLRCSPRSGDLSVYWYQQSLDQGLQFLIQYYNGEERAKGNILERFSAQQFPDLHSELNLSSLELGDSALYFCASSVLAGGFGDTQYFGPGTRLTVL.

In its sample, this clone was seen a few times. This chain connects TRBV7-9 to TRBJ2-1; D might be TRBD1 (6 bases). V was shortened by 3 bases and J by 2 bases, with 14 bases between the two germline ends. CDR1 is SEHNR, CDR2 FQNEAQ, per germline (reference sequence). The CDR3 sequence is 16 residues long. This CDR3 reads CASSFWEGGPYNEQFF. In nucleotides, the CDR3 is TGTGCCAGCAGCTTTTGGGAAGGGGGTCCCTACAATGAGCAGTTCTTC.

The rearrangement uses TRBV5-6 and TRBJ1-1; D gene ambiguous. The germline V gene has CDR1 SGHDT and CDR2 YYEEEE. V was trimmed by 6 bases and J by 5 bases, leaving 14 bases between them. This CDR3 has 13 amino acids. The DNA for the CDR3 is TGTGCCAGCACCCCAGTCGGGAGGACTGAAGCTTTCTTT. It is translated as CASTPVGRTEAFF.

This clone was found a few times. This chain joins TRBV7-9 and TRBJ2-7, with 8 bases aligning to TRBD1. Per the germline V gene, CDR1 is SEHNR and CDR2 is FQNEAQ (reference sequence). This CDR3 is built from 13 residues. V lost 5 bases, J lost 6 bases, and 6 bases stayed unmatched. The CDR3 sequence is CASSRSGTGEQYF. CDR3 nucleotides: TGTGCCAGCAGCCGATCTGGGACAGGCGAGCAGTACTTC.

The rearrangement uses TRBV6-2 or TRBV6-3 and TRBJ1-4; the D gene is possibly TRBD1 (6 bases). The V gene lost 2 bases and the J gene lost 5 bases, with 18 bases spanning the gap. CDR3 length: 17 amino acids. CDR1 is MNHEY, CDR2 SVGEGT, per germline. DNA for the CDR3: TGTGCCAGCAGTTACACCCACCGGGACACCAAAAATGAAAAACTGTTTTTT. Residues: CASSYTHRDTKNEKLFF.

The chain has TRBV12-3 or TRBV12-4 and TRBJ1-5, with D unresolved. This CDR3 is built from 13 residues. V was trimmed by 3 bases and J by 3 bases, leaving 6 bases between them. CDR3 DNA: TGTGCCAGCAGTTTGAGGGTCAATCAGCCCCAGCATTTT. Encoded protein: CASSLRVNQPQHF.

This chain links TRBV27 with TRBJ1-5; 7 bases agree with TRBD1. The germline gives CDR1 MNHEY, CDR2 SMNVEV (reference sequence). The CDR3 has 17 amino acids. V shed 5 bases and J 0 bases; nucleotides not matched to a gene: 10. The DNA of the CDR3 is TGTGCCAGCAGTCGCTACAGGGGAGGAGATAGCAATCAGCCCCAGCATTTT. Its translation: CASSRYRGGDSNQPQHF.

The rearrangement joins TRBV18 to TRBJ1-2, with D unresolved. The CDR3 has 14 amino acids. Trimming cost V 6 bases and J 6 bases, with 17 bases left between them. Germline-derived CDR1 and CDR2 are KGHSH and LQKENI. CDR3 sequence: CASSDVEAIDGYTF. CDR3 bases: TGTGCCAGCTCGGATGTCGAGGCCATCGATGGCTACACCTTC.

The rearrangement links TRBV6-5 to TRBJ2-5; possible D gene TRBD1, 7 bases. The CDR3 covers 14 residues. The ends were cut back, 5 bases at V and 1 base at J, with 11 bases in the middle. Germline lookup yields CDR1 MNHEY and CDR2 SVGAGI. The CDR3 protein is CASSQGGTQETQYF. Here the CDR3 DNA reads TGTGCCAGCAGTCAGGGGGGCACCCAAGAGACCCAGTACTTC.

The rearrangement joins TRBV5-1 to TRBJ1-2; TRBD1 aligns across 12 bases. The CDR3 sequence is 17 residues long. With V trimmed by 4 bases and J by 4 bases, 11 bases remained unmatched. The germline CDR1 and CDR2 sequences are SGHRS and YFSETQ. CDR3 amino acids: CASSRSRDRGQVYGYTF. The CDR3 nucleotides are TGCGCCAGCAGCCGAAGCCGGGACAGGGGGCAAGTCTATGGCTACACCTTC.

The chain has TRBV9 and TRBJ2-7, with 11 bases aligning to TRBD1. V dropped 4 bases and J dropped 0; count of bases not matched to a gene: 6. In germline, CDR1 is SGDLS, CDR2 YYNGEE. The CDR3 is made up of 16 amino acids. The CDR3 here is CASSPRDRGFSYEQYF. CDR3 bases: TGTGCCAGCAGCCCTCGGGACAGGGGGTTCTCCTACGAGCAGTACTTC.

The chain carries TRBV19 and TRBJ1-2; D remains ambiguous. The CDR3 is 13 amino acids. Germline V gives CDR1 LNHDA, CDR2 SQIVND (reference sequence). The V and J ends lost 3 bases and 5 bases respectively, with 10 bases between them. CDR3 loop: CASSIRAPYGYTF. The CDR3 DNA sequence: TGTGCCAGTAGTATTCGCGCACCGTATGGCTACACCTTC. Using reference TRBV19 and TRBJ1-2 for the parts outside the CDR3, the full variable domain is DGGITQSPKYLFRKEGQNVTLSCEQNLNHDAMYWYRQDPGQGLRLIYYSQIVNDFQKGDIAEGYSVSREKKESFPLTVTSAQKNPTAFYLCASSIRAPYGYTFGSGTRLTVV.

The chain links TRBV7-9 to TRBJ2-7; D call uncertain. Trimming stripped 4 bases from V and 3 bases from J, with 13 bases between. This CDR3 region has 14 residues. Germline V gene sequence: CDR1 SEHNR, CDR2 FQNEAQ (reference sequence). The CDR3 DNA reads TGTGCCAGCAGCTCCCGACTGGAAGACTACGAGCAGTACTTC. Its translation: CASSSRLEDYEQYF.

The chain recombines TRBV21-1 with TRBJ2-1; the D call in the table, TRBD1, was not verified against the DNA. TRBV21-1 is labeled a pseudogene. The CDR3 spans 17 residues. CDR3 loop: CASSTTSPRHSYNEQFF. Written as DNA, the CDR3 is TGTGCCAGCAGCACCACTTCCCCCCGACACTCCTACAATGAGCAGTTCTTC.

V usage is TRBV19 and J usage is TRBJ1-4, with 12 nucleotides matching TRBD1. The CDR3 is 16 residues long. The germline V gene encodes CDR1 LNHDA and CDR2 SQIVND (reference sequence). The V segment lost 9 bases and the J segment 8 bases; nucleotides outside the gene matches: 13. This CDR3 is CASRSGTGGESEKLFF. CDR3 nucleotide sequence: TGTGCCAGCAGATCCGGGACAGGGGGCGAGTCCGAAAAACTGTTTTTT.

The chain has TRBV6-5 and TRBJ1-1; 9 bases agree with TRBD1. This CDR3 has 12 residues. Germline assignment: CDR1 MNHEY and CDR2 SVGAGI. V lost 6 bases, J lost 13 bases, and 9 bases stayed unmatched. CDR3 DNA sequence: TGTGCCAGCAGGGCCTGGACAGGGGAGGATTTCTTT. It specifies CASRAWTGEDFF.

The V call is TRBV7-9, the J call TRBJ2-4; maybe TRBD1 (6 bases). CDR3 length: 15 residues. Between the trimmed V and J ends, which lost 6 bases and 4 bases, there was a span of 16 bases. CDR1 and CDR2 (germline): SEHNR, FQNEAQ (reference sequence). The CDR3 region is CASSPLPRGKNIQYF. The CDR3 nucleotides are TGTGCCAGCAGTCCCCTGCCCAGGGGAAAAAACATTCAGTACTTC.

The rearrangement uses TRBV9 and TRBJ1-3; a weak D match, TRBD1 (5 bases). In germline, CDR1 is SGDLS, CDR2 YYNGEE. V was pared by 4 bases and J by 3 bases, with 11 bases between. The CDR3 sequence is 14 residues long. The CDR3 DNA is TGTGCCAGCAGCACGACAGCCCTTGGAAACACCATATATTTT. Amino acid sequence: CASSTTALGNTIYF.

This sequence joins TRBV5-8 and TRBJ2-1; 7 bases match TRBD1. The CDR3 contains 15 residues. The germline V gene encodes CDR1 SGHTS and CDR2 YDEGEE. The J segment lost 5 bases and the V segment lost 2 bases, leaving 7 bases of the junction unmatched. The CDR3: CASSFYPGGNNEQFF. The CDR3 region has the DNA TGTGCCAGCAGCTTTTATCCAGGGGGAAACAATGAGCAGTTCTTC.

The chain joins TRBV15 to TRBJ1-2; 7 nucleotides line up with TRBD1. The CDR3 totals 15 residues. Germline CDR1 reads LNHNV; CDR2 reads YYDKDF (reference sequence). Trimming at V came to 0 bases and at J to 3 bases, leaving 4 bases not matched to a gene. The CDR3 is CATSRDRGTDYGYTF. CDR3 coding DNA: TGTGCCACCAGCAGAGATAGGGGGACAGACTATGGCTACACCTTC.

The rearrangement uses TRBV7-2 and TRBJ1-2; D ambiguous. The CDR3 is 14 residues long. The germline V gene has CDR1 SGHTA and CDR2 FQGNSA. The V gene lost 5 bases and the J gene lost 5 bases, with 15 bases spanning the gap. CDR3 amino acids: CASSLDNPGYGYTF. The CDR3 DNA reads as TGTGCCAGCAGCCTAGACAACCCAGGTTATGGCTACACCTTC.

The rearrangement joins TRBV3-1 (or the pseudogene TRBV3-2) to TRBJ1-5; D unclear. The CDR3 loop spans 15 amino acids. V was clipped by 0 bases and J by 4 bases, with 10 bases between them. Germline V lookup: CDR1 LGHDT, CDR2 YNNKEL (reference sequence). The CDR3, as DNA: TGTGCCAGCAGCCAAGATGGAGGAAGTAATCAGCCCCAGCATTTT. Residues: CASSQDGGSNQPQHF.

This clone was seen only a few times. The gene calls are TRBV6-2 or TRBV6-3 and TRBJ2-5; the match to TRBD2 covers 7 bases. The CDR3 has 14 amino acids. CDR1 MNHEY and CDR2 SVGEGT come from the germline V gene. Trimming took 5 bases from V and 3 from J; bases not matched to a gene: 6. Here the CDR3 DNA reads TGTGCCAGCAGTGGACTACGGGGGGAAGAGACCCAGTACTTC. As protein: CASSGLRGEETQYF.

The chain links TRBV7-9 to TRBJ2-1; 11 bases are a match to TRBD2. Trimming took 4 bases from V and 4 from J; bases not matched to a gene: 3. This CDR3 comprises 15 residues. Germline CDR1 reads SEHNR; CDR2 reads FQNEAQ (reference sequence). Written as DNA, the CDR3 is TGTGCCAGCAGCTGGGTAGCGGGGGGGTACAATGAGCAGTTCTTC. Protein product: CASSWVAGGYNEQFF.

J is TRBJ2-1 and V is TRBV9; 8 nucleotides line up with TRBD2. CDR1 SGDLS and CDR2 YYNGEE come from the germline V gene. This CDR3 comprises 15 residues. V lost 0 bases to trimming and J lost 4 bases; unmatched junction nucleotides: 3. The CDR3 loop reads CASSVVLAEYNEQFF. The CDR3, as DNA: TGTGCCAGCAGCGTAGTACTAGCGGAGTACAATGAGCAGTTCTTC.

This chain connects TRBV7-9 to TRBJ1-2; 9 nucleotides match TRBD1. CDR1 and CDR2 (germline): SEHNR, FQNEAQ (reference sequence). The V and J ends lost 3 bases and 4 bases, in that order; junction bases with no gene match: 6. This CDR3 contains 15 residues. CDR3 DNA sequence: TGTGCCAGCAGCTTTACAGGGGGCGACTCCTATGGCTACACCTTC. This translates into CASSFTGGDSYGYTF. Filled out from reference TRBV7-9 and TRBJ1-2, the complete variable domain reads DTGVSQNPRHKITKRGQNVTFRCDPISEHNRLYWYRQTLGQGPEFLTYFQNEAQLEKSRLLSDRFSAERPKGSFSTLEIQRTEQGDSAMYLCASSFTGGDSYGYTFGSGTRLTVV.